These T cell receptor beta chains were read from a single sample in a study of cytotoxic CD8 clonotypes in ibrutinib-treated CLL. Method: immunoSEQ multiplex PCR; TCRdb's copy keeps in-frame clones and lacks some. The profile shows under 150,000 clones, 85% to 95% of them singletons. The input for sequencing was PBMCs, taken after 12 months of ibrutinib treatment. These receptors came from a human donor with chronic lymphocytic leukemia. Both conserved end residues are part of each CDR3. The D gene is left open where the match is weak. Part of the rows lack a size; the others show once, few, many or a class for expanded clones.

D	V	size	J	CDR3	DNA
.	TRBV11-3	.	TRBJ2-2	CASSPSHTGELFF	TGTGCCAGCAGCCCTTCCCATACCGGGGAGCTGTTTTTT
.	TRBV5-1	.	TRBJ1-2	CASSSAWGYTF	TGCGCCAGCAGCTCCGCCTGGGGCTACACCTTC
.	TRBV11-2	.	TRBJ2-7	CASSSGPNREQYF	TGTGCCAGCAGCTCGGGGCCAAATCGCGAGCAGTACTTC
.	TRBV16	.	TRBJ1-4	CASSQTSATNEKLFF	TGTGCCAGCAGCCAAACATCGGCAACTAATGAAAAACTGTTTTTT
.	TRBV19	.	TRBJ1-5	CASSIGRGKSQPQHF	TGTGCCAGTAGTATTGGTAGAGGAAAGAGTCAGCCCCAGCATTTT
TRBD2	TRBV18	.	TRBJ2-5	CASSPRTSGNGEETQYF	TGTGCCAGCTCTCCTCGGACTAGCGGAAATGGCGAAGAGACCCAGTACTTC
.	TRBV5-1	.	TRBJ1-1	CASSTGNTEAFF	TGCGCCAGCAGCACAGGGAACACTGAAGCTTTCTTT
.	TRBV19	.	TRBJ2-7	CASSIDGTGATHEQYF	TGTGCCAGTAGTATAGATGGGACGGGAGCCACCCACGAGCAGTACTTC
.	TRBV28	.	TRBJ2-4	CASTAPGVAKNIQYF	TGTGCCAGCACTGCCCCGGGGGTAGCCAAAAACATTCAGTACTTC
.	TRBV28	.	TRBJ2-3	CASSSRTRLNTGADTQYF	TGTGCCAGCAGTTCCCGTACTCGACTGAATACGGGGGCAGATACGCAGTATTTT
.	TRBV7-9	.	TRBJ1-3	CASSLDREDTIYF	TGTGCCAGCAGCTTAGACCGAGAAGACACCATATATTTT
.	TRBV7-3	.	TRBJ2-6	CASSVSSGANVLTF	TGTGCCAGCAGCGTCTCGTCTGGGGCCAACGTCCTGACTTTC
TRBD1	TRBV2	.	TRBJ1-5	CASSDRTGGGQPQHF	TGTGCCAGCAGTGACCGGACAGGGGGGGGACAGCCCCAGCATTTT
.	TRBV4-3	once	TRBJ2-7	CASSQIETTREQYF	TGCGCCAGCAGCCAAATTGAGACCACTAGGGAGCAGTACTTC
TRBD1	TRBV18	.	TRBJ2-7	CASSPDRDPAYEQYF	TGTGCCAGCTCACCCGACAGGGACCCAGCCTACGAGCAGTACTTC
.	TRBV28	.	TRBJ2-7	CASSTVWGEISYEQYF	TGTGCCAGCAGTACAGTTTGGGGGGAAATCTCCTACGAGCAGTACTTC
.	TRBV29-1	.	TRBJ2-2	CSVEQGGRTGELFF	TGCAGCGTTGAACAGGGGGGTCGCACCGGGGAGCTGTTTTTT
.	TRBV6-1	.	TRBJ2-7	CASSPEWDTSYEQYF	TGTGCCAGCAGTCCCGAATGGGACACGAGTTACGAGCAGTACTTC
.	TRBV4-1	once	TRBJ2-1	CASSRGVEQFF	TGCGCCAGCAGCCGGGGGGTTGAGCAGTTCTTC
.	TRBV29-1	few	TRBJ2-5	CSVVLGGETQYF	TGCAGCGTTGTGTTGGGGGGAGAGACCCAGTACTTC
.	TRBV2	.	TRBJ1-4	CASSDQREKLFF	TGTGCCAGCAGTGATCAACGGGAAAAACTGTTTTTT
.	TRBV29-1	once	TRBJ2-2	CSVLTPSRATNTGELFF	TGCAGCGTTCTAACCCCCAGTCGGGCAACGAACACCGGGGAGCTGTTTTTT
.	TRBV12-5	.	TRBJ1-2	CASGQGWGNYGYTF	TGTGCTAGTGGTCAGGGATGGGGGAACTATGGCTACACCTTC
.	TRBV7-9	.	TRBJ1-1	CASRPPLGSTEAFF	TGTGCCAGCAGGCCCCCGTTGGGCTCCACTGAAGCTTTCTTT
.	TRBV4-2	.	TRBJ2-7	CASSQDRQVYEQYF	TGTGCCAGCAGCCAAGACCGACAGGTCTACGAGCAGTACTTC
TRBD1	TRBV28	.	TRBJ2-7	CASSLPGTGAYEQYF	TGTGCCAGCAGTCTCCCTGGGACAGGGGCCTACGAGCAGTACTTC
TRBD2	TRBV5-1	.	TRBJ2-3	CASSLAGTSGSGDTQYF	TGCGCCAGCAGCTTGGCCGGGACTAGCGGGAGTGGTGATACGCAGTATTTT
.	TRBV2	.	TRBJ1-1	CASNTPWGAGTEAFF	TGTGCCAGCAACACCCCATGGGGGGCTGGAACTGAAGCTTTCTTT
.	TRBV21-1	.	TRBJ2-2	CASSKSTADTGELFF	TGTGCCAGCAGCAAGTCGACAGCCGATACCGGGGAGCTGTTTTTT
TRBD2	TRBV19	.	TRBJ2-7	CASSISASGNYEQYF	TGTGCCAGTAGTATATCGGCTAGCGGGAACTACGAGCAGTACTTC